These 15 T cell receptor beta chains came from one sample sequenced in a study of cytomegalovirus exposure and HLA in healthy donors. PCR was performed using 60 Vbeta and 13 Jbeta primers. TCRdb's table, derived via immunoSEQ multiplex PCR, lists solely in-frame clones and lacks some. The sample includes 200,000 to 300,000 clones, approximately 84% of them seen just once. Source material: PBMCs. The receptor source for this set is a woman aged 40 to 50 in good health and CMV-seropositive.

J is TRBJ2-5 and V is TRBV5-1; 12 bases map to TRBD2. J was trimmed by 4 bases and V by 3 bases; bases with no gene match: 7. The CDR3 is made up of 16 amino acids. Looked up from germline, CDR1 is SGHRS and CDR2 is YFSETQ. CDR3 nucleotide sequence: TGCGCCAGCAGCTCGGACGCTAGCGGGGGGGGAGAGACCCAGTACTTC. It is translated as CASSSDASGGGETQYF.

J is TRBJ2-5 and V is TRBV6-6, with 8 bases matching TRBD1. The CDR3 runs 16 residues. Germline V CDR1 and CDR2: MNHNY, SVGAGI (reference sequence). J gave up 5 bases and V 8 bases, and 16 bases lay outside the gene matches. CDR3 coding DNA: TGTGCCAGCTATCTAGGAGGGACAGGATTCCTGGAGACCCAGTACTTC. This sequence encodes CASYLGGTGFLETQYF.

This clone was seen a handful of times. The V gene is TRBV4-3, the J gene TRBJ1-2, with D perhaps matching TRBD1 (6 bases). Germline V gene lookup returns CDR1 LGHNA and CDR2 YSLEER. Trimming stripped 3 bases from V and 8 bases from J, with 10 bases between. The CDR3 has 12 residues. In nucleotides, the CDR3 is TGCGCCAGCAGCCATTCAGGGGACGGCTACACCTTC. Amino acid sequence: CASSHSGDGYTF.

The genes are TRBV6-4 and TRBJ2-1; D is undetermined. This CDR3 has 13 amino acids. Trimming stripped 0 bases from V and 7 bases from J, with 7 bases between. Germline CDR1 and CDR2: MRHNA and SNTAGT. The CDR3 loop reads CASSDSLQNEQFF. The CDR3 nucleotides read TGTGCCAGCAGTGACTCTTTGCAGAATGAGCAGTTCTTC.

V and J are TRBV4-1 and TRBJ1-5; TRBD1 might be the D (6 bases). The CDR3 is made up of 15 amino acids. The V gene's germline CDR1 is MGHRA and CDR2 YSYEKL. V was pared by 4 bases and J by 0 bases, with 10 bases between. The CDR3 region has the DNA TGCGCCAGCAGCCTCGCGACAGGTAGCAATCAGCCCCAGCATTTT. Translating gives CASSLATGSNQPQHF.

The chain recombines TRBV30 with TRBJ2-5; 9 positions agree with TRBD1. V shed 7 bases, J shed 3 bases, and the junction held 18 bases outside the gene matches. The CDR3 extends over 17 amino acids. Germline V gene lookup returns CDR1 GTSNPN and CDR2 SVGIG (reference sequence). The CDR3 here is CASAHIGTGREKETQYF. CDR3 DNA: TGTGCCTCCGCCCATATCGGGACAGGGCGTGAAAAAGAGACCCAGTACTTC.

This sequence joins TRBV7-3 and TRBJ1-2, with 8 positions matching TRBD1. CDR3 length equals 14 residues. Germline trimming cut 5 bases from V and 4 bases from J; bases unmatched to any gene: 6. Germline CDR1 is SGHTA and CDR2 is FQGTGA. CDR3 region: CASSPQGGGYGYTF. The CDR3 DNA is TGTGCCAGCAGCCCACAGGGGGGGGGCTATGGCTACACCTTC.

This rearrangement joins TRBV7-9 to TRBJ2-5; a possible D gene is TRBD2 (5 bases). V was shortened by 5 bases and J by 5 bases, with 18 bases between the two germline ends. CDR1 is SEHNR, CDR2 FQNEAQ, per germline (reference sequence). The CDR3 runs to 15 residues. The CDR3 protein is CASSAPFGVGETQYF. CDR3 sequence (DNA): TGTGCCAGCAGCGCCCCATTCGGGGTTGGCGAGACCCAGTACTTC. Full variable domain (rest looked up from reference TRBV7-9 and TRBJ2-5): DTGVSQNPRHKITKRGQNVTFRCDPISEHNRLYWYRQTLGQGPEFLTYFQNEAQLEKSRLLSDRFSAERPKGSFSTLEIQRTEQGDSAMYLCASSAPFGVGETQYFGPGTRLLVL.

The chain combines TRBV15 with TRBJ1-5; the D gene is possibly TRBD1 (5 bases). The CDR3 is 19 amino acids. Between the trimmed V and J ends, which lost 3 bases and 8 bases, there was a span of 29 bases. The germline gives CDR1 LNHNV, CDR2 YYDKDF (reference sequence). CDR3 sequence reads: CATSSNKGASTWGMKPQHF. As DNA, the CDR3 is TGTGCCACCAGCAGCAATAAAGGGGCGTCCACCTGGGGAATGAAGCCCCAGCATTTT.

This sequence joins TRBV4-3 and TRBJ1-2, with D tentatively TRBD1 (6 bases). The CDR3 is 15 residues long. V was shortened by 0 bases and J by 2 bases, with 10 bases between the two germline ends. CDR1 and CDR2 (germline): LGHNA, YSLEER. This CDR3 reads CASSQDSQGNYGYTF. The CDR3 bases are TGCGCCAGCAGCCAAGATTCGCAGGGGAACTATGGCTACACCTTC.

The chain uses TRBV6-6 and TRBJ2-1, with 7 bases matching TRBD2. Germline CDR1 MNHNY, CDR2 SVGAGI (reference sequence). The V and J ends lost 5 bases and 6 bases, in that order; junction bases with no gene match: 10. The length of the CDR3 is 15 residues. The CDR3 spells CASSGLVGGPNEQFF. CDR3 coding DNA: TGTGCCAGCAGTGGACTAGTGGGAGGGCCCAATGAGCAGTTCTTC.

The genes are TRBV5-4 and TRBJ2-5; 10 bases agree with TRBD2. Trimming took 3 bases from V and 2 from J; bases not matched to a gene: 10. Germline V gene sequence: CDR1 SGHNT, CDR2 YYREEE (reference sequence). The length of the CDR3 is 17 residues. The CDR3 DNA reads as TGTGCCAGCAGCTCCTGGACTAGCGGTAATGGTCAAGAGACCCAGTACTTC. This translates into CASSSWTSGNGQETQYF.

CDR3 region: CASSQGLASYNEQFF. The CDR3 DNA reads TGTGCCAGCAGCCAAGGGCTAGCGAGCTACAATGAGCAGTTCTTC. The chain links TRBV4-2 to TRBJ2-7; tentatively, D is TRBD2 (6 bases). TRBJ2-1 matches the DNA end more closely, so the J call is doubtful. Germline-derived CDR1 and CDR2 are LGHNA and YNFKEQ. The CDR3 totals 15 residues.

This chain connects TRBV27 to TRBJ2-7; a possible D gene is TRBD1 (5 bases). Germline CDR1 and CDR2: MNHEY and SMNVEV (reference sequence). V gave up 4 bases and J gave up 2 bases, with 9 bases separating them. The CDR3 sequence is 13 residues long. The CDR3 is CASSWGRTYEQYF. The CDR3 DNA reads as TGTGCCAGCAGTTGGGGCCGGACCTACGAGCAGTACTTC.

This clone has more than one count but fewer than ten. The chain recombines TRBV5-1 with TRBJ2-7, with 9 bases lining up with TRBD2. The CDR3 is 15 residues long. With 0 bases clipped from V and 4 bases from J, the junction kept 5 bases outside the gene matches. Germline values: CDR1 SGHRS, CDR2 YFSETQ. The CDR3 DNA reads as TGCGCCAGCAGCTTGGGCACTAGCGGGTTGTACGAGCAGTACTTC. This sequence encodes CASSLGTSGLYEQYF.